This is a list of T cell receptor beta chains from one sample in a study of blood T cell repertoires in COVID-19. The method was immunoSEQ multiplex PCR; TCRdb's version includes in-frame clones alone and lacks a portion of them. This table has roughly 99,000 clones, approximately 86% appearing once. The sequencing sample was made of peripheral blood. Receptor source: a man in his fifties or sixties with COVID-19, enrolled during active disease. The CDR3 runs from the conserved cysteine through the conserved F or W. D genes are given only for firm matches. Only part of the rows carry a size: once, few, many, or a class if the clone is expanded.

>-|TRBV15|TRBJ2-5|-
TGTGCCACCAGCAGAGACCCAGGTCCAGAGACCCAGTACTTC
CATSRDPGPETQYF
>once|TRBV6-1|TRBJ1-6|-
TGTGCCAGCAGTGAAGCGCTTCAGGGATGGGGTTCACCCCTCCACTTT
CASSEALQGWGSPLHF
>-|TRBV28|TRBJ1-5|TRBD1
TGTGCCAGCGGGACAGGGGGCTTGGGCAATCAGCCCCAGCATTTT
CASGTGGLGNQPQHF
>-|TRBV11-2|TRBJ2-7|-
TGTGCCAGCAGCTTAGGACATGGCAACGAGCAGTACTTC
CASSLGHGNEQYF
>-|TRBV11-2|TRBJ1-5|-
TGTGCCAGCAGCGGGCCGGGGGGTCAGCCCCAGCATTTT
CASSGPGGQPQHF
>-|TRBV2|TRBJ2-3|TRBD2
TGTGCCACCCAGCGGGGGACCACCCCAGATACGCAGTATTTT
CATQRGTTPDTQYF
>-|TRBV7-8|TRBJ2-1|TRBD2
TGTGCCAGCAGCTTAGCGCTCGGGGGGATCGGTGAGCAGTTCTTC
CASSLALGGIGEQFF
>-|TRBV7-2|TRBJ1-4|-
TGTGCCAGCAGCTCCGGGACATTTGAAAAACTGTTTTTT
CASSSGTFEKLFF
>once|TRBV9|TRBJ2-7|TRBD2
TGTGCCAGCAGCGTAGTTCCTAGCGGGGGAGTCTACGAGCAGTACTTC
CASSVVPSGGVYEQYF
>-|TRBV19|TRBJ2-7|-
TGTGCCAGTAGTACCCGACTCATAGTAGGGGAAAACGAGCAGTACTTC
CASSTRLIVGENEQYF
>-|TRBV5-1|TRBJ2-5|TRBD2
TGCGCCAGCAGCTTGGGGCTAGCGGGGGAGACCCAGTACTTC
CASSLGLAGETQYF
>-|TRBV6-4|TRBJ1-2|TRBD1
TGTGCCAGCAGTGAAGCCCCGGGACAGCCTTATGGCTACACCTTC
CASSEAPGQPYGYTF
>-|TRBV5-1|TRBJ1-1|-
TGCGCCAGCAGCCGCCGGGAACCCCACATAGAAGCTTTCTTT
CASSRREPHIEAFF
>-|TRBV15|TRBJ1-5|TRBD1
TGTGCCACCAGCAGAGGAGGCACAGGGGGACGGCAGCCCCAGCATTTT
CATSRGGTGGRQPQHF
>once|TRBV19|TRBJ2-1|TRBD2
TGTGCCAGTAGAATTAGCGGGGGGCTTTCCTACAATGAGCAGTTCTTC
CASRISGGLSYNEQFF
>-|TRBV7-2|TRBJ2-1|TRBD1
TGTGCCAGCAGCTTACAGGGGGCGCGCGAGCAGTTCTTC
CASSLQGAREQFF
>few|TRBV6-4|TRBJ1-2|-
TGTGCCAGTTGGGACGGGGGACCGGATGGCTACACCTTC
CASWDGGPDGYTF
>-|TRBV3-1/TRBV3-2|TRBJ1-2|TRBD1
TGTGCCAGCAGCCAAAGGACAGGGGTTAACTATGGCTACACCTTC
CASSQRTGVNYGYTF
>-|TRBV6-5|TRBJ1-4|-
TGTGCCAGCAGTTATCACCAGGGGGAAAAACTGTTTTTT
CASSYHQGEKLFF
>-|TRBV24-1|TRBJ1-2|-
TGTGCCACCAGTGATTGGACAGCGAACTATGGCTACACCTTC
CATSDWTANYGYTF
>-|TRBV6-5|TRBJ1-1|-
TGTGCCAGCAGTTACTCGAAGGTTGGCAGGGGTGAAGCTTTCTTT
CASSYSKVGRGEAFF
>-|TRBV18|TRBJ2-2|-
TGTGCCAGCTCAGCCGCGGACAGGAACACCGGGGAGCTGTTTTTT
CASSAADRNTGELFF
>-|TRBV6-6|TRBJ2-7|TRBD1
TGTGCCAGCAGTAACTACCACAGGGGCGGCACCTACGAGCAGTACTTC
CASSNYHRGGTYEQYF
>-|TRBV5-4|TRBJ1-3|TRBD1
TGTGCCAGCAGCTTTTCCGGGACAGAAAACACCATATATTTT
CASSFSGTENTIYF
>few|TRBV5-4|TRBJ1-6|-
TGTGCCAGCAGCATGGACAGATATAATTCACCCCTCCACTTT
CASSMDRYNSPLHF
>-|TRBV5-4|TRBJ2-2|TRBD2
TGTGCCAGCAGCCTGACTAGCGGGGGATTCCCCGGGGAGCTGTTTTTT
CASSLTSGGFPGELFF
>-|TRBV15|TRBJ1-6|-
TGTGCCACCAGCAGTCACAGGGTCCTGAAAACCTATAATTCACCCCTCCACTTT
CATSSHRVLKTYNSPLHF
>few|TRBV7-6|TRBJ2-2|TRBD2
TGTGCCAGCAGCCACACTAGCGGGGGGGCAGACGGGGAGCTGTTTTTT
CASSHTSGGADGELFF
>-|TRBV28|TRBJ1-5|-
TGTGCCAGCACCATCAATGGGGCCAGCGCCCATAGCAATCAGCCCCAGCATTTT
CASTINGASAHSNQPQHF
>-|TRBV28|TRBJ1-2|-
TGTGCCAGCAGACACAGGGATGGCTACACCTTC
CASRHRDGYTF
>-|TRBV5-5|TRBJ2-5|TRBD2
TGTGCCAGCAGCCCACCGGGAGGGGCTCAAGAGACCCAGTACTTC
CASSPPGGAQETQYF
>-|TRBV5-1|TRBJ1-2|-
TGCGCCAGCAGCCCCGGGTCGGTAAACTATGGCTACACCTTC
CASSPGSVNYGYTF